Sequencing of this T cell receptor (beta chain) was carried out in a study of T cells in Graves' hyperthyroidism and ophthalmopathy. About the research overall: Initial diagnosis, before any treatment, was when peripheral blood was collected. Broader study findings: Most clonotypes expanded in thyroid above 0.001 were likewise present in blood.

In its sample, this clonotype was seen many times. Its antigen is currently unknown. V lost 1 base and J lost 0, with 10 bases in between. Germline assignment: CDR1 MNHEY and CDR2 SMNVEV (reference sequence). The CDR3 totals 16 residues. TCR beta CDR3 sequences were amplified from RNA transcripts. HTBI primers were employed in a first-round RT-PCR of the TCR CDR3. Each CDR3 protein gets one entry after TCRdb re-called the multiplex PCR reads with MiXCR. The sample yields around 500,000 distinct CDR3 sequences, around 15% seen once. What was sequenced was blood. This TCR was sampled from a woman aged 18-29 years with Graves' hyperthyroidism. The J gene is TRBJ2-1, the V gene TRBV27; the D is unclear. CDR3 DNA sequence: TGTGCCAGCAGTTTATTTGCTGCCAGCTCCTACAATGAGCAGTTCTTC. Translating gives CASSLFAASSYNEQFF.